What follows are 32 T cell receptor beta chains derived from one specimen sequenced in a study of T cells in Graves' hyperthyroidism and ophthalmopathy. Researchers took RNA transcripts and amplified the TCR beta CDR3 regions from them. In the first-round RT-PCR of the TCR CDR3, the HTBI primer set was used. TCRdb redid the calling of the multiplex PCR reads with MiXCR, one entry per CDR3 protein. There are around 570,000 distinct CDR3 sequences in the sample; about 20% occur only once, and about 50% lies in the top ten. The specimen sequenced was blood. The source of these receptors is a man aged 35 to 55 with Graves' ophthalmopathy.

This chain uses TRBV29-1 with TRBJ1-2; D gene uncertain. V lost 1 base to trimming and J lost 2 bases, with 5 bases between them. The germline gives CDR1 SQVTM, CDR2 ANQGSEA. This CDR3 has 12 amino acids. CDR3 region: CSVEVPNYGYTF. As DNA, the CDR3 is TGCAGCGTTGAAGTACCAAACTATGGCTACACCTTC.

This clonotype was detected a few times. This rearrangement joins TRBV2 to TRBJ2-6, with 7 bases aligning to TRBD2. The trim removed 4 bases at V and 2 bases at J, leaving 5 bases unmatched. The germline V gene has CDR1 SNHLY and CDR2 FYNNEI. This CDR3 is 16 amino acids long. The CDR3 reads CASSGGGTPGANVLTF. The CDR3 nucleotides read TGTGCCAGCAGTGGCGGGGGAACCCCTGGGGCCAACGTCCTGACTTTC.

Written as DNA, the CDR3 is TGTGCCAGCAGAACGACAGGGGTAGATACGCAGTATTTT. Amino acid sequence: CASRTTGVDTQYF. The chain has TRBV27 and TRBJ2-3, with TRBD1 matching over 8 bases. Unmatched junction bases numbered 4, after V lost 6 bases and J lost 5 bases. Germline values: CDR1 MNHEY, CDR2 SMNVEV (reference sequence). The CDR3 is 13 amino acids.

The J gene is TRBJ2-6, the V gene TRBV4-3, with TRBD1 as a possible D gene (5 bases). This CDR3 contains 18 residues. CDR1 and CDR2 from the germline V gene are LGHNA and YSLEER. Trimming shortened V by 0 bases and J by 0 bases, and 12 bases separated the two germline ends. The CDR3 DNA sequence: TGCGCCAGCAGCCAAGATCGAAGGGGTAGCTCTGGGGCCAACGTCCTGACTTTC. Its translation is CASSQDRRGSSGANVLTF.

This clonotype showed up just a few times. The CDR3 coding sequence is TGCGCCAGCAGCTTTGTTCGCAGTAGTTCCCACGAGCAGTACTTC. It is translated as CASSFVRSSSHEQYF. V is TRBV5-1 and J is TRBJ2-7, with D unclear. V was trimmed by 2 bases and J by 5 bases, leaving 17 bases between them. CDR1 SGHRS and CDR2 YFSETQ come from the germline V gene. There are 15 residues in the CDR3.

This chain links TRBV7-3 with TRBJ2-3, with 8 bases identical to TRBD2. Germline V gene sequence: CDR1 SGHTA, CDR2 FQGTGA. Unmatched junction bases numbered 3, after V lost 4 bases and J lost 0 bases. The CDR3 covers 15 residues. Here the CDR3 DNA reads TGTGCCAGCAGCTCATCTAGCGGGAGCACAGATACGCAGTATTTT. Its protein product is CASSSSSGSTDTQYF.

This clonotype appeared a few times. This chain links TRBV6-1 with TRBJ2-2; 7 positions match TRBD1. J was trimmed by 3 bases and V by 4 bases; bases with no gene match: 8. The V gene's germline CDR1 is MNHNS and CDR2 SASEGT. The CDR3 is 16 residues long. CDR3 sequence: CASSGGWTGDTGELFF. CDR3 sequence (DNA): TGTGCCAGCAGTGGAGGATGGACAGGTGACACCGGGGAGCTGTTTTTT.

This clonotype was observed at least ten times. The chain couples TRBV7-2 to TRBJ2-1; D gene ambiguous. The CDR3 runs 14 residues. Germline CDR1 SGHTA, CDR2 FQGNSA. V shed 1 base and J shed 6 bases, with 10 bases lying between them. The CDR3 here is CASSLGPQLNEQFF. The CDR3 DNA follows: TGTGCCAGCAGCTTAGGACCCCAGCTCAATGAGCAGTTCTTC.

This clonotype was counted many times. The junction departs from germline at one end; a sequencing error may be responsible. The rearrangement uses TRBV6-1 and TRBJ2-1, with 8 nucleotides matching TRBD2. From germline, CDR1 is MNHNS and CDR2 SASEGT. CDR3 length: 14 residues. The DNA of the CDR3 is TGTGCCAGCAGGGAAGCGGGAGCTTACAATGAGCAGTTCTTC. As protein: CASREAGAYNEQFF.

This clonotype was counted at least ten times. The V and J genes are TRBV18 and TRBJ1-5; a weak D match, TRBD1 (5 bases). V was clipped by 3 bases and J by 2 bases, with 5 bases between them. CDR3 length: 13 amino acids. CDR1 and CDR2 from the germline V gene are KGHSH and LQKENI. CDR3 DNA: TGTGCCAGCTCACCGGGGGGCAATCAGCCCCAGCATTTT. Its translation is CASSPGGNQPQHF.

Ten or more counts support this clonotype. V is TRBV27 and J is TRBJ2-7; D unresolved. Trimming took 8 bases from V and 4 from J, leaving 15 bases between them. Germline V gene data show CDR1 as MNHEY and CDR2 as SMNVEV (reference sequence). The CDR3 runs to 13 residues. DNA for the CDR3: TGTGCCAGCCAGTTAACGCAGGCATACGAGCAGTACTTC. Translation gives CASQLTQAYEQYF.

The chain links TRBV5-1 to TRBJ1-5; possibly TRBD1 for D (6 bases). Germline CDR1 SGHRS, CDR2 YFSETQ. Trimming removed 4 bases at V and 0 bases at J, with 11 bases between. The CDR3 sequence is 15 residues long. CDR3 loop: CASSPGGISNQPQHF. Here the CDR3 DNA reads TGCGCCAGCAGCCCGGGGGGCATTAGCAATCAGCCCCAGCATTTT.

To note about this clonotype: An end of the junction differs from the germline gene, which may be a read error. The chain carries TRBV27 and TRBJ2-1, with 9 nucleotides matching TRBD2. This CDR3 is built from 15 residues. Germline V gene lookup returns CDR1 MNHEY and CDR2 SMNVEV (reference sequence). CDR3 in DNA: TGTGCCAGCAGCCTGACGGGACTAGCAGTTGATGAGCAGTCCTTC. This gives the protein CASSLTGLAVDEQSF.

The chain recombines TRBV20-1 with TRBJ2-1, with D possibly matching TRBD2 (6 bases). Germline lookup yields CDR1 DFQATT and CDR2 SNEGSKA (reference sequence). The CDR3 totals 15 residues. The V gene lost 3 bases and the J gene lost 0 bases, with 12 bases spanning the gap. The CDR3 region has the DNA TGCAGTGCTAGTAGGGACTGGGACTCCTACAATGAGCAGTTCTTC. It is translated as CSASRDWDSYNEQFF.

This clonotype was detected many times. The genes are TRBV5-1 and TRBJ2-3, with TRBD2 matching over 11 bases. The CDR3 totals 18 residues. The junction had 7 bases not matched to a gene; V was cut back by 0 bases and J by 1 base. Germline V lookup: CDR1 SGHRS, CDR2 YFSETQ. CDR3 amino acids: CASSLDTLAGGGTDTQYF. The CDR3 coding sequence is TGCGCCAGCAGCTTGGACACCCTAGCGGGGGGAGGCACAGATACGCAGTATTTT.

This clonotype showed up many times. The chain couples TRBV7-6 to TRBJ2-5, with a tentative D call TRBD2 (6 bases). Germline CDR1 SGHVS, CDR2 FNYEAQ. This CDR3 comprises 16 residues. Trimming pared 1 base from V and 3 bases from J, leaving 15 bases between. CDR3 loop: CASSLGTRDWEETQYF. The DNA for the CDR3 is TGTGCCAGCAGCTTAGGGACCCGGGACTGGGAAGAGACCCAGTACTTC.

Many counts were recorded for this clonotype. The CDR3 nucleotides are TGTGCCTGGAGTGTGACAGGGGGCGGACAAGCTTTCTTT. Translated, it gives CAWSVTGGGQAFF. The rearrangement uses TRBV30 and TRBJ1-1; the match to TRBD1 covers 10 bases. The CDR3 has 13 amino acids. The germline V gene has CDR1 GTSNPN and CDR2 SVGIG (reference sequence). Losses at the gene ends were 0 bases for V and 9 bases for J; bases not matched to a gene: 4.

In its sample, this clonotype was seen many times. The chain recombines TRBV12-3 or TRBV12-4 with TRBJ2-5; 10 bases map to TRBD2. Trimming at V came to 4 bases and at J to 1 base, leaving 0 bases not matched to a gene. This CDR3 spans 14 amino acids. Here the CDR3 reads CASSWTSGQETQYF. The CDR3 coding sequence is TGTGCCAGCAGTTGGACTAGCGGCCAAGAGACCCAGTACTTC.

The sample holds a few counts of this clonotype. CDR3 sequence: CSARGGDQETQYF. CDR3 coding DNA: TGCAGTGCTAGAGGTGGGGACCAAGAGACCCAGTACTTC. The J gene is TRBJ2-5, the V gene TRBV20-1; no firm D call. The CDR3 has 13 amino acids. The V end was cut by 1 base, the J end by 0 bases, with 6 bases between. Germline CDR1 and CDR2: DFQATT and SNEGSKA (reference sequence).

This clonotype was detected only a few times. The chain employs TRBV29-1 and TRBJ2-3; D remains ambiguous. This CDR3 spans 12 amino acids. Germline assignment: CDR1 SQVTM and CDR2 ANQGSEA. V lost 3 bases to trimming and J lost 4 bases, with 8 bases between them. Here the CDR3 reads CSVDKDSDTQYF. The CDR3 region has the DNA TGCAGCGTTGATAAAGACTCAGATACGCAGTATTTT.

The chain couples TRBV9 to TRBJ2-7; the match to TRBD2 covers 8 bases. V lost 3 bases, J lost 2 bases, and 7 bases stayed unmatched. Germline CDR1 SGDLS, CDR2 YYNGEE. This CDR3 has 15 amino acids. CDR3 residues: CASSASGGGAYEQYF. DNA of the CDR3: TGTGCCAGCAGCGCCTCCGGGGGGGGTGCCTACGAGCAGTACTTC.

The chain uses TRBV7-8 and TRBJ1-2, with D tentatively TRBD1 (5 bases). CDR3 length: 12 residues. Germline loops: CDR1 SGHVS, CDR2 FQNEAQ. V was clipped by 2 bases and J by 8 bases, with 9 bases between them. The CDR3 region is CASSLRGDGYTF. The CDR3 bases are TGTGCCAGCAGCTTAAGAGGGGACGGCTACACCTTC.

Ten or more counts support this clonotype. The chain combines TRBV28 with TRBJ1-1, with D perhaps TRBD1 (5 bases). V lost 2 bases to trimming and J lost 6 bases, with 7 bases between them. Germline V gene data show CDR1 as MDHEN and CDR2 as SYDVKM. This CDR3 region has 12 residues. The CDR3 bases are TGTGCCAGCAGTTTAGAGGGGCCTGAAGCTTTCTTT. Protein sequence: CASSLEGPEAFF. The complete variable domain, with remaining parts taken from reference TRBV28 and TRBJ1-1, reads DVKVTQSSRYLVKRTGEKVFLECVQDMDHENMFWYRQDPGLGLRLIYFSYDVKMKEKGDIPEGYSVSREKKERFSLILESASTNQTSMYLCASSLEGPEAFFGQGTRLTVV.

This clonotype was detected a few times. Here the CDR3 DNA reads TGCAGTGCTAGAAGGGGCGGAGGGGGCACCGGGGAGCTGTTTTTT. Its protein is CSARRGGGGTGELFF. The genes are TRBV20-1 and TRBJ2-2, with D perhaps TRBD1 or TRBD2 (6 bases each). Germline V gene sequence: CDR1 DFQATT, CDR2 SNEGSKA (reference sequence). The V gene lost 2 bases and the J gene lost 4 bases, with 14 bases spanning the gap. CDR3 length: 15 residues.

This clonotype was recorded at least ten times. This rearrangement joins TRBV28 to TRBJ2-7; no firm D call. Trimming stripped 6 bases from V and 7 bases from J, with 19 bases between. This CDR3 has 14 residues. Germline V gene data show CDR1 as MDHEN and CDR2 as SYDVKM. CDR3 bases: TGTGCCAGCAGACGACCCGGTTTTGGTGGAGAGCAGTACTTC. Its protein is CASRRPGFGGEQYF.

This clonotype was seen ten or more times. The chain recombines TRBV27 with TRBJ2-1; 9 bases map to TRBD2. Trimming took 7 bases from V and 6 from J; bases not matched to a gene: 4. The germline CDR1 and CDR2 sequences are MNHEY and SMNVEV (reference sequence). The CDR3 totals 13 residues. CDR3 protein: CASNLTSGNEQFF. CDR3 DNA: TGTGCCAGCAATTTGACTAGCGGCAATGAGCAGTTCTTC.

In the case of this clonotype: Relative to the germline gene, one junction end is altered; a read error may explain this. The chain employs TRBV7-7 and TRBJ2-2, with 8 bases fitting TRBD2. CDR1 and CDR2 (germline): SSHAT, FNYEAQ (reference sequence). The CDR3 runs to 15 residues. The CDR3 region has the DNA TGTGCTAGCAGCCCCCTTATCGGGGGGGCTGTGGAGCTGTTTTTT. It yields the protein CASSPLIGGAVELFF.

As for this clonotype: A much larger clone sits a single nucleotide away, making a read error possible. J is TRBJ2-2 and V is TRBV2; D may match TRBD1 or TRBD2 (5 bases each). Germline-derived CDR1 and CDR2 are SNHLY and FYNNEI. The CDR3 is made up of 14 amino acids. CDR3 in amino acids: CASSERQGMGELSF. Written as DNA, the CDR3 is TGTGCCAGCAGTGAACGGCAGGGAATGGGGGAGCTGTCTTTT.

This clonotype was seen a few times. The chain couples TRBV5-1 to TRBJ2-2; the D call may be TRBD1 or TRBD2 (5 bases each). The CDR3 covers 14 residues. Germline V gene lookup returns CDR1 SGHRS and CDR2 YFSETQ. The V end was cut by 7 bases, the J end by 2 bases, with 12 bases between. Here the CDR3 reads CASYGTYNTGELFF. DNA for the CDR3: TGCGCCAGCTATGGGACCTATAACACCGGGGAGCTGTTTTTT.

The table lists this clonotype with a count of one. The chain is built from TRBV6-1 and TRBJ1-3; 7 nucleotides agree with TRBD1. V was pared by 9 bases and J by 0 bases, with 8 bases of the junction left unmatched. This CDR3 comprises 15 residues. The V gene's germline CDR1 is MNHNS and CDR2 SASEGT. CDR3 protein: CARSRDSRSGNTIYF. The CDR3 bases are TGTGCCAGATCAAGGGACAGCCGCTCTGGAAACACCATATATTTT.

This clonotype came up once. The chain uses TRBV9 and TRBJ2-7; D could derive from TRBD1 or TRBD2 (5 bases each). This CDR3 comprises 17 residues. The ends were cut back, 1 base at V and 0 bases at J, with 17 bases in the middle. In germline, CDR1 is SGDLS, CDR2 YYNGEE. CDR3 region: CASSVRPGSGTSYEQYF. CDR3 nucleotides: TGTGCCAGCAGCGTACGTCCCGGGTCAGGGACCTCCTACGAGCAGTACTTC.

This clonotype has only a few counts. The V gene is TRBV6-1, the J gene TRBJ2-3; no clear D. The CDR3 has 14 amino acids. Germline loops: CDR1 MNHNS, CDR2 SASEGT. V was pared by 6 bases and J by 4 bases, with 14 bases between. The CDR3 is CASRGSPEADTQYF. The CDR3 region has the DNA TGTGCCAGCAGGGGTAGCCCTGAGGCAGATACGCAGTATTTT.